A selection of T cell receptor beta chains follows, all from one sample in a study of shared clonotypes between healthy human individuals. Profiled with immunoSEQ multiplex PCR; TCRdb holds only in-frame clones, not every one. The data hold 2 million to 3 million clones, with approximately 90% observed a single time. Source material: naive CD4+ T cells sorted from blood. The receptors come from a man between 18 and 35 years old in good health. CDR3s include the opening cysteine and the closing phenylalanine or tryptophan. Each record gives: V gene, D gene, clone size, J gene, CDR3 protein, CDR3 DNA. A D gene is named only where the DNA matches it firmly. Where a row states a size, it is once, few, many or the class of an expanded clone; other rows omit it.

TRBV30	.	.	TRBJ2-1	CAWSGGGYNEQFF	TGTGCCTGGAGTGGAGGGGGGTACAATGAGCAGTTCTTC
TRBV11-2	.	.	TRBJ2-5	CASSPLASPGETQYF	TGTGCCAGCAGCCCTCTAGCGTCCCCTGGGGAGACCCAGTACTTC
TRBV11-3	.	.	TRBJ1-1	CASSLEGNTEAFF	TGTGCCAGCAGCTTAGAAGGGAACACTGAAGCTTTCTTT
TRBV7-2	TRBD1	.	TRBJ1-2	CASSPDRVYGYTF	TGTGCCAGCAGCCCCGACAGGGTCTATGGCTACACCTTC
TRBV21-1	.	.	TRBJ2-7	CASSKEGQYF	TGTGCCAGCAGCAAAGAAGGGCAGTACTTC
TRBV28	.	.	TRBJ1-5	CASSLLWGGQPQHF	TGTGCCAGCAGTTTATTGTGGGGTGGTCAGCCCCAGCATTTT
TRBV5-1	TRBD1	.	TRBJ2-7	CASSWDRYYEQYF	TGCGCCAGCAGCTGGGACAGGTACTACGAGCAGTACTTC
TRBV2	.	.	TRBJ1-6	CASDRGSGSPLHF	TGTGCCAGCGACCGGGGGTCAGGATCACCCCTCCACTTT
TRBV6-1	.	.	TRBJ1-2	CASTVGLPNYGYTF	TGTGCCAGCACGGTCGGGTTACCGAACTATGGCTACACCTTC
TRBV20-1	.	.	TRBJ2-7	CSASNNEQYF	TGCAGTGCCAGCAACAACGAGCAGTACTTC
TRBV18	TRBD1	.	TRBJ2-3	CASSPLGQSTDTQYF	TGTGCCAGCTCACCTTTGGGACAGAGCACAGATACGCAGTATTTT
TRBV7-4	.	.	TRBJ1-5	CASSSGVCVGGNQPQHF	TGTGCCAGCAGCTCAGGAGTATGTGTCGGGGGCAATCAGCCCCAGCATTTT
TRBV30	.	.	TRBJ1-1	CAWSVGMTLPEAFF	TGTGCCTGGAGTGTCGGGATGACTTTACCTGAAGCTTTCTTT
TRBV5-1	.	.	TRBJ2-3	CASSTDASYTDTQYF	TGCGCCAGCAGCACGGACGCTTCGTACACAGATACGCAGTATTTT
TRBV28	.	.	TRBJ1-2	CASSLRGGLGYTF	TGTGCCAGCAGTTTAAGGGGAGGGCTCGGCTACACCTTC
TRBV4-3	.	.	TRBJ1-2	CASSLDFGVPSVGYTF	TGCGCCAGCAGCCTTGATTTTGGAGTCCCTAGTGTTGGCTACACCTTC
TRBV19	TRBD1	.	TRBJ2-2	CASSRKGTGGSDGELFF	TGTGCCAGTAGTCGGAAAGGGACAGGGGGCTCTGACGGGGAGCTGTTTTTT
TRBV15	.	once	TRBJ1-2	CATSRDAGNYGYTF	TGTGCCACCAGCAGGGATGCAGGGAACTATGGCTACACCTTC
TRBV5-1	TRBD1	.	TRBJ2-5	CASSPTGGETQYF	TGCGCCAGCAGCCCTACAGGGGGAGAGACCCAGTACTTC
TRBV7-9	.	few	TRBJ1-6	CASMDSPLHF	TGTGCCAGCATGGATTCACCCCTCCACTTT
TRBV25-1	TRBD2	.	TRBJ2-5	CASSEGGRTQETQYF	TGTGCCAGCAGTGAGGGCGGGAGGACCCAAGAGACCCAGTACTTC
TRBV6-5	.	once	TRBJ2-3	CASGETDTQYF	TGTGCCAGCGGGGAGACAGATACGCAGTATTTT
TRBV28	.	.	TRBJ1-2	CASSARVRGYTF	TGTGCCAGCAGTGCCAGGGTCCGTGGCTACACCTTC
TRBV4-1	TRBD2	.	TRBJ2-7	CASSSGLAFYEQYF	TGCGCCAGCAGCTCCGGACTAGCGTTCTACGAGCAGTACTTC
TRBV18	.	.	TRBJ2-1	CASSPGERVPYNEQFF	TGTGCCAGCTCACCGGGGGAGCGGGTACCCTACAATGAGCAGTTCTTC
TRBV9	TRBD1	.	TRBJ1-2	CASSVGTGGRVDYGYTF	TGTGCCAGCAGCGTAGGGACAGGGGGCCGAGTGGACTATGGCTACACCTTC
TRBV27	TRBD1	.	TRBJ1-6	CASSLGISVARQGANHNSPLHF	TGTGCCAGCAGTTTGGGGATAAGCGTCGCGAGGCAGGGGGCGAATCATAATTCACCCCTCCACTTT
TRBV5-5	.	.	TRBJ2-5	CASSLRGSEETQYF	TGTGCCAGCAGCTTGAGGGGATCCGAAGAGACCCAGTACTTC
TRBV30	TRBD1	.	TRBJ1-3	CASDREAGNTIYF	TGTGCCTCGGACAGGGAGGCTGGAAACACCATATATTTT
TRBV11-2	TRBD2	.	TRBJ2-7	CASILASGSYEQYF	TGTGCCAGCATCCTGGCTAGCGGGAGCTACGAGCAGTACTTC
TRBV25-1	.	.	TRBJ1-1	CASSEFGLGRAEAFF	TGTGCCAGCAGTGAATTTGGGTTGGGGCGGGCTGAAGCTTTCTTT
TRBV10-1	TRBD1	.	TRBJ2-7	CASSEQGLGGEQYF	TGCGCCAGCAGTGAACAGGGGCTGGGTGGAGAGCAGTACTTC
TRBV11-2	.	.	TRBJ2-5	CASSLGTGTKYQETQYF	TGTGCCAGCAGCTTAGGTACCGGGACGAAGTACCAAGAGACCCAGTACTTC
TRBV28	.	.	TRBJ1-4	CASGGNPGKLFF	TGTGCCAGCGGGGGGAACCCGGGAAAACTGTTTTTT
TRBV30	TRBD1	once	TRBJ1-6	CAWTLTGLHSPLHF	TGTGCCTGGACCCTGACAGGGCTTCATTCACCCCTCCACTTT
TRBV11-2	.	.	TRBJ2-7	CASSLAGWSYEQYF	TGTGCCAGCAGCTTAGCCGGATGGTCCTACGAGCAGTACTTC
TRBV6-1	.	.	TRBJ2-5	CASSPIRGEETQYF	TGTGCCAGCTCCCCCATACGGGGAGAAGAGACCCAGTACTTC
TRBV7-6	TRBD2	.	TRBJ2-3	CASSPSGLSDTQYF	TGTGCCAGCAGCCCTTCGGGACTAAGCGATACGCAGTATTTT